This TCR beta chain derives from a study of T cells in Graves' hyperthyroidism and ophthalmopathy. The study, taken as a whole, reports: Blood samples included most of the expanded thyroid clonotypes exceeding 0.001.

The CDR3 totals 16 residues. The V and J ends lost 0 bases and 5 bases respectively, with 15 bases between them. Germline lookup yields CDR1 SGHRS and CDR2 YFSETQ. A word on this clonotype: Its antigen remains unknown.

TCR beta CDR3 sequences were amplified from RNA transcripts. The HTBI primer set served for first-round RT-PCR of the TCR CDR3. In TCRdb, the multiplex PCR reads were re-called with MiXCR into one record per CDR3 protein. The sample includes approximately 380,000 distinct CDR3 sequences, approximately 17% of them seen just once. Ophthalmopathy patients all had a Clinical Activity Score of at least 3, a NOSPECS grade of at least 4 and disease under 3 months old. This TCR was recovered from a young man with Graves' ophthalmopathy. This chain joins TRBV5-1 and TRBJ2-1; perhaps TRBD2 as D (5 bases). Sequences were obtained from blood. DNA for the CDR3: TGCGCCAGCAGCTTGGCCCCGGGCGGGTGGGACAATGAGCAGTTCTTC. This sequence encodes CASSLAPGGWDNEQFF.